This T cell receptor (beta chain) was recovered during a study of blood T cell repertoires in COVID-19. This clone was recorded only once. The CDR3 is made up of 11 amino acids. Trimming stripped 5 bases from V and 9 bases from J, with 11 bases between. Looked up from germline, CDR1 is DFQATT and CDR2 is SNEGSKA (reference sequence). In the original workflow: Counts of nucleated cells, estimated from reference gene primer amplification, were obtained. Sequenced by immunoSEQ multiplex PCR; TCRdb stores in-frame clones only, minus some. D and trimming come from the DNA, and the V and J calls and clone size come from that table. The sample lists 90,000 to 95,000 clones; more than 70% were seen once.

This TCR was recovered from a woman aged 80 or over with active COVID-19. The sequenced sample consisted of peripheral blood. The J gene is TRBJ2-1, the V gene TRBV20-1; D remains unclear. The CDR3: CSASYRGEQFF. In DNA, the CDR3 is TGCAGTGCTTCCTACCGAGGTGAGCAGTTCTTC.